The present T cell receptor (beta chain) was sequenced within a study of blood T cell repertoires in COVID-19. Background on the study: Donors in the United States, Italy and Spain gave samples during acute or convalescent COVID-19.

This CDR3 spans 15 amino acids. Trimming removed 0 bases from V and 7 bases from J; junction bases left unmatched: 8. Germline CDR1 reads LGHDT; CDR2 reads YNNKEL (reference sequence). The repertoire was sequenced with immunoSEQ multiplex PCR; TCRdb's copy has only in-frame clones and lacks some. The sample has 150,000 to 200,000 clones; 88% are singletons. Sequenced material: peripheral blood. The receptor's source is a man aged 55-75 years with acute or convalescent COVID-19. V usage is TRBV3-1 (or the pseudogene TRBV3-2) and J usage is TRBJ1-2, with 7 bases that match TRBD1. CDR3 DNA: TGTGCCAGCAGCCAAGATCCCCGGACAGGTCGTGGCTACACCTTC. Residues: CASSQDPRTGRGYTF.